The 25 T cell receptor beta chains below were found in one sample sequenced in a study of T cell clones after liver transplantation. Assay used: immunoSEQ multiplex PCR; TCRdb lists only in-frame clones, some missing. The table shows some 110,000 clones, with 75% to 85% occurring only once. The sequenced sample was CD4+ T cells from blood, obtained before liver transplant. Receptors were obtained from a human donor who received a liver transplant.

The chain employs TRBV28 and TRBJ1-2; D unresolved. The CDR3 loop spans 16 amino acids. The V gene's germline CDR1 is MDHEN and CDR2 SYDVKM. V shed 7 bases and J shed 6 bases, with 24 bases lying between them. The CDR3 DNA sequence: TGTGCCAGCACCAAAAGGCCCAGCGGGATCAGGCATGGCTACACCTTC. It translates to CASTKRPSGIRHGYTF.

The chain links TRBV2 to TRBJ2-7; TRBD2 matches at 13 bases. Trimming cost V 11 bases and J 2 bases; bases outside gene matches: 9. The CDR3 is 15 residues long. CDR1 is SNHLY, CDR2 FYNNEI, per germline. This CDR3 reads CAGGLAGDPTYEQYF. CDR3 DNA sequence: TGTGCCGGCGGACTAGCGGGAGATCCAACCTACGAGCAGTACTTC.

The chain couples TRBV7-2 to TRBJ2-7; D is uncertain. Germline V gene lookup returns CDR1 SGHTA and CDR2 FQGNSA. The CDR3 spans 13 residues. The V end lost 1 base, the J end lost 4 bases, and 8 bases lay between the germline ends. CDR3 region: CASSLVPAYEQYF. The DNA of the CDR3 is TGTGCCAGCAGCTTAGTCCCCGCGTACGAGCAGTACTTC.

J is TRBJ1-2 and V is TRBV5-1; D ambiguous. The V gene's germline CDR1 is SGHRS and CDR2 YFSETQ. The CDR3 covers 12 residues. With 1 base removed from V and 8 bases from J, the gap between germline ends came to 9 bases. The chain's CDR3 is CASSLSGNGYTF. CDR3 DNA: TGCGCCAGCAGCTTGTCAGGCAACGGCTACACCTTC.

The chain joins TRBV6-6 to TRBJ2-5; 10 bases line up with TRBD1. Losses at the gene ends were 6 bases for V and 5 bases for J; bases not matched to a gene: 9. This CDR3 spans 15 amino acids. Germline CDR1 reads MNHNY; CDR2 reads SVGAGI (reference sequence). The CDR3 loop reads CASSDRWTGGETQYF. The CDR3 nucleotides read TGTGCCAGCAGCGACAGGTGGACAGGGGGGGAGACCCAGTACTTC.

The J gene is TRBJ1-3, the V gene TRBV20-1; no definite D call. With 4 bases removed from V and 9 bases from J, the gap between germline ends came to 10 bases. Germline CDR1 reads DFQATT; CDR2 reads SNEGSKA (reference sequence). The CDR3 has 11 amino acids. The CDR3 here is CSANRGSTIYF. The CDR3 region has the DNA TGCAGTGCTAACAGAGGGAGCACCATATATTTT.

The chain carries TRBV6-5 and TRBJ1-5; 7 bases align to TRBD1. The ends lost 6 bases at V and 4 bases at J; junction bases unmatched: 9. Germline loops: CDR1 MNHEY, CDR2 SVGAGI. There are 15 residues in the CDR3. The CDR3 region is CASRQQGSVNQPQHF. CDR3 coding DNA: TGTGCCAGCAGACAACAGGGGAGCGTGAATCAGCCCCAGCATTTT.

The chain recombines TRBV5-1 with TRBJ2-7, with D unresolved. V was cut by 1 base and J by 2 bases, with 10 bases left in between. Germline CDR1 reads SGHRS; CDR2 reads YFSETQ. CDR3 length equals 14 residues. In DNA form, the CDR3 reads TGCGCCAGCAGCTTGATTGTCGGCCCCTACGAGCAGTACTTC. This encodes CASSLIVGPYEQYF.

This chain connects TRBV28 to TRBJ2-7, with 9 bases identical to TRBD1. This CDR3 spans 14 amino acids. Germline lookup yields CDR1 MDHEN and CDR2 SYDVKM. Trimming at V came to 2 bases and at J to 6 bases, leaving 5 bases not matched to a gene. This chain's CDR3 is CASSLVQQGAEQYF. The CDR3 coding sequence is TGTGCCAGCAGTTTAGTCCAACAGGGGGCCGAGCAGTACTTC.

This chain joins TRBV27 and TRBJ1-5, with 9 bases fitting TRBD1. After removal of 5 bases from V and 0 bases from J, the junction contained 8 bases not matched to a gene. This CDR3 is built from 17 residues. Germline CDR1 is MNHEY and CDR2 is SMNVEV (reference sequence). This CDR3 reads CASSDVGTGTSNQPQHF. The CDR3 DNA sequence: TGTGCCAGCAGTGATGTCGGGACAGGGACTAGCAATCAGCCCCAGCATTTT.

This chain uses TRBV29-1 with TRBJ2-5; D is unclear. V was pared by 0 bases and J by 9 bases, with 5 bases between. Germline-derived CDR1 and CDR2 are SQVTM and ANQGSEA. There are 10 residues in the CDR3. In nucleotides, the CDR3 is TGCAGCGTTGAAGACCGGGCCCAGTACTTC. Translating it yields CSVEDRAQYF.

This clone was seen just once. The V gene is TRBV12-2, the J gene TRBJ1-2; TRBD1 reflects the table's D call only, with no check against the DNA. TRBV12-2 constitutes a pseudogene. The CDR3 runs 16 residues. This chain's CDR3 is CASRLTPGTGFYGYTF. CDR3 nucleotide sequence: TGTGCAAGTCGCTTAACCCCTGGAACAGGGTTCTATGGCTACACCTTC.

In its sample, this clone was seen once. The V call is TRBV7-8, the J call TRBJ1-1; TRBD1 agrees at 8 bases. The germline gives CDR1 SGHVS, CDR2 FQNEAQ. CDR3 size: 17 residues. Trimming took 6 bases from V and 0 from J; bases not matched to a gene: 12. CDR3 bases: TGTGCCAGCAGTCCTGGACAGGGAAGGCATATGAACACTGAAGCTTTCTTT. It codes for CASSPGQGRHMNTEAFF.

This chain links TRBV6-5 with TRBJ2-7; TRBD2 matches at 7 bases. This CDR3 comprises 13 residues. Germline CDR1 MNHEY, CDR2 SVGAGI. V lost 7 bases, J lost 3 bases, and 6 bases stayed unmatched. This chain's CDR3 is CASNPPGGYEQYF. For the CDR3, the DNA is TGTGCCAGCAACCCGCCGGGGGGCTACGAGCAGTACTTC.

The chain uses TRBV9 and TRBJ2-1, with 8 bases fitting TRBD2. The CDR3 is 16 amino acids. CDR1 is SGDLS and CDR2 is YYNGEE in the germline V gene. The V segment lost 0 bases and the J segment 9 bases; nucleotides outside the gene matches: 11. CDR3 amino acids: CASSVAMQLAGLEQFF. CDR3 nucleotides: TGTGCCAGCAGCGTAGCGATGCAGTTAGCGGGACTTGAGCAGTTCTTC.

V is TRBV9 and J is TRBJ2-6, with 9 bases matching TRBD1. V trimming: 0 bases; J trimming: 3 bases; junction bases outside the gene matches: 10. This CDR3 has 19 amino acids. Per the germline V gene, CDR1 is SGDLS and CDR2 is YYNGEE. The CDR3 here is CASSVGFGTGFSGANVLTF. CDR3 bases: TGTGCCAGCAGCGTAGGGTTCGGGACAGGGTTTAGTGGGGCCAACGTCCTGACTTTC.

V gene TRBV19 combines with J gene TRBJ2-3, with D possibly TRBD2 on 7 matching bases. Trimming took off 4 bases at V and 2 bases at J, with 16 bases between the two ends. The CDR3 consists of 16 residues. Germline loops: CDR1 LNHDA, CDR2 SQIVND (reference sequence). DNA of the CDR3: TGTGCCAGTAGTAGCAAGGGTCGGGGGGCCACAGATACGCAGTATTTT. Encoded protein: CASSSKGRGATDTQYF.

The chain is built from TRBV7-6 and TRBJ2-1, with D hard to call. V was clipped by 1 base and J by 5 bases, with 15 bases between them. The CDR3 is 16 residues long. Germline V gene lookup returns CDR1 SGHVS and CDR2 FNYEAQ. CDR3 bases: TGTGCCAGCAGCTTAGACCCCCCCAGCCCCCACAATGAGCAGTTCTTC. This sequence encodes CASSLDPPSPHNEQFF.

This sequence joins TRBV18 and TRBJ2-3; D uncertain. This CDR3 comprises 14 residues. Trimming cost V 3 bases and J 4 bases, with 11 bases left between them. Germline lookup yields CDR1 KGHSH and CDR2 LQKENI. The CDR3 DNA sequence: TGTGCCAGCTCACCCGGCAGGCAGGCAGATACGCAGTATTTT. Protein sequence: CASSPGRQADTQYF. The complete variable domain, with remaining parts taken from reference TRBV18 and TRBJ2-3, reads NAGVMQNPRHLVRRRGQEARLRCSPMKGHSHVYWYRQLPEEGLKFMVYLQKENIIDESGMPKERFSAEFPKEGPSILRIQQVVRGDSAAYFCASSPGRQADTQYFGPGTRLTVL.

The V and J genes are TRBV7-3 and TRBJ2-1, with D unresolved. Germline assignment: CDR1 SGHTA and CDR2 FQGTGA. V lost 1 base and J 4 bases, leaving 14 bases between the germline ends. CDR3 size: 16 residues. The CDR3 here is CASSLNAVSRYNEQFF. For the CDR3, the DNA is TGTGCCAGCAGCTTAAATGCGGTGTCTAGGTACAATGAGCAGTTCTTC.

The V call is TRBV6-6, the J call TRBJ1-4, with D perhaps matching TRBD1 (6 bases). Germline CDR1 is MNHNY and CDR2 is SVGAGI (reference sequence). V lost 4 bases, J lost 7 bases, and 13 bases lay in between. This CDR3 comprises 14 residues. CDR3 residues: CASSLGGPLEKLFF. CDR3 coding DNA: TGTGCCAGCAGTTTGGGGGGGCCTCTTGAAAAACTGTTTTTT.

This chain connects TRBV30 to TRBJ1-1; the D is unclear. The V and J ends lost 2 bases and 0 bases respectively, with 13 bases between them. CDR3 length equals 15 residues. Germline V gene lookup returns CDR1 GTSNPN and CDR2 SVGIG (reference sequence). The CDR3 DNA is TGTGCCTGGAGTCATCGTCTATCAATGAACACTGAAGCTTTCTTT. Translation gives CAWSHRLSMNTEAFF.

Concerning this clone itself: Its ends do not fully match the called genes, so a read error is possible. V usage is TRBV10-2 and J usage is TRBJ1-1; D is ambiguous. CDR1 and CDR2 (germline): WSHSY, SAAADI. This CDR3 is built from 13 residues. CDR3 DNA sequence: TGCGCCAGCAGTAGTAGAGGGAACGCTGAAGCTTTCTTT. This translates into CASSSRGNAEAFF.

This chain connects TRBV28 to TRBJ1-5; 8 bases match TRBD1. V lost 5 bases, J lost 15 bases, and 15 bases stayed unmatched. Looked up from germline, CDR1 is MDHEN and CDR2 is SYDVKM. There are 14 residues in the CDR3. In DNA form, the CDR3 reads TGTGCCAGCAGTCTAGTCGAGACCAGGGGGCGGATGCATTTT. It codes for CASSLVETRGRMHF.

J is TRBJ1-5 and V is TRBV28, with a weak D call TRBD1 (5 bases). V was cut by 4 bases and J by 4 bases, with 8 bases left in between. This CDR3 has 13 amino acids. Germline V gene data show CDR1 as MDHEN and CDR2 as SYDVKM. The CDR3 DNA sequence: TGTGCCAGCAGTTGGGACCTTAATCAGCCCCAGCATTTT. It yields the protein CASSWDLNQPQHF.